This TCR beta chain stems from a study of blood T cell repertoires in COVID-19. About the research overall: T cells, B-cell-depleted T cells, or PBMCs provided the cDNA or gDNA that served as material.

There are 15 residues in the CDR3. V was clipped by 6 bases and J by 0 bases; unmatched bases: 4. Germline CDR1 reads SGHRS; CDR2 reads YFSETQ. In the original processing: Quantification of nucleated cells was approximated via reference gene primer amplification. TCRdb keeps only in-frame clones here, not all; method: immunoSEQ multiplex PCR. The DNA was the basis for D and trimming; V, J and clone size are from that table. The sample shows around 100,000 clones, around 90% of them seen only once. The sequenced sample consisted of peripheral blood. The source is a middle-aged man in a cohort sampled during active COVID-19. The chain is built from TRBV5-1 and TRBJ2-2; the match to TRBD2 covers 8 bases. CDR3 sequence (DNA): TGCGCCAGCATGCCGGGGGGGACGAACACCGGGGAGCTGTTTTTT. Amino acid sequence: CASMPGGTNTGELFF.